These 6 T cell receptor beta chains were all obtained from the same sample, sequenced in a study of T-cell reconstitution after alpha-beta-depleted transplantation in children. Preparing the TCRbeta library involved the use of unique molecular identifiers. TCRdb re-called the PCR reads with MiXCR, one entry per CDR3 protein. The sample records about 110,000 distinct CDR3 sequences, 10% being singletons. The sequenced sample was PBMCs, obtained before TCRalphabeta/CD19-depleted stem cell transplant. These receptors all come from a boy aged 2 to 10 with acute lymphoblastic leukemia, due to receive a stem cell transplant.

This clonotype was seen more than once but under ten times. The genes are TRBV4-2 and TRBJ2-1; 9 bases line up with TRBD1. Germline V gene sequence: CDR1 LGHNA, CDR2 YNFKEQ. The CDR3 totals 14 residues. The trim removed 3 bases at V and 6 bases at J, leaving 3 bases unmatched. CDR3 loop: CASSQGQGINEQFF. CDR3 in DNA: TGTGCCAGCAGCCAGGGACAGGGCATCAATGAGCAGTTCTTC.

The chain recombines TRBV11-2 with TRBJ2-5; a weak D match, TRBD1 (5 bases). This CDR3 has 14 amino acids. Looked up from germline, CDR1 is SGHAT and CDR2 is FQNNGV. Trimming pared 1 base from V and 5 bases from J, leaving 11 bases between. The CDR3 DNA sequence: TGTGCCAGCAGCTTAGGACTCCCAGGGGAGACCCAGTACTTC. Residues: CASSLGLPGETQYF.

This clonotype was detected a few times. V usage is TRBV27 and J usage is TRBJ2-4; no firm D call. Per the germline V gene, CDR1 is MNHEY and CDR2 is SMNVEV (reference sequence). V lost 8 bases and J 7 bases, leaving 12 bases between the germline ends. The CDR3 runs 12 residues. DNA of the CDR3: TGTGCCAGCGGGGATAAGATGAACATTCAGTACTTC. Amino acid sequence: CASGDKMNIQYF.

This clonotype has just a few counts. The rearrangement links TRBV6-6 to TRBJ1-1; tentatively, D is TRBD1 (5 bases). Germline CDR1 is MNHNY and CDR2 is SVGAGI (reference sequence). CDR3 length: 12 residues. V was clipped by 5 bases and J by 11 bases, with 15 bases between them. This chain's CDR3 is CASSPRGEFAFF. As DNA, the CDR3 is TGTGCCAGCAGTCCGCGAGGGGAGTTTGCTTTCTTT.

This clonotype was counted a few times. The rearrangement joins TRBV7-9 to TRBJ1-4, with 10 positions matching TRBD1. Trimming at V came to 5 bases and at J to 8 bases, leaving 5 bases not matched to a gene. The CDR3 contains 14 residues. Germline values: CDR1 SEHNR, CDR2 FQNEAQ (reference sequence). DNA of the CDR3: TGTGCCAGCAGCCGGGACAGGGGATGGGAAAAACTGTTTTTT. Translation gives CASSRDRGWEKLFF.

This clonotype was seen many times. The chain employs TRBV5-6 and TRBJ2-2, with TRBD1 matching 11 bases. The CDR3 spans 17 residues. CDR1 is SGHDT, CDR2 YYEEEE, per germline. V lost 4 bases, J lost 1 base, and 6 bases stayed unmatched. CDR3 bases: TGTGCCAGCAGCCCCCCCGGGACAGGGGGGAACACCGGGGAGCTGTTTTTT. Translating it yields CASSPPGTGGNTGELFF.